Listed below are T cell receptor beta chains from one sample, sequenced in a study of T cells after yellow fever vaccination. TCRdb re-called the 5' RACE reads through MiXCR, storing one row per CDR3 protein. The profile shows a few hundred thousand distinct CDR3 sequences, about 5.2% of them singletons. Sample: CD4+ T cells sorted from PBMCs, taken on the day of the yellow fever booster vaccination. All receptors come from a man aged 18 to 30 who received the YFV17D yellow fever vaccine. CDR3s include the opening cysteine and the closing phenylalanine or tryptophan. D genes are given only for firm matches. Size tells how often a clone was seen (once, few, many) or the class of an expanded clone, and some rows leave it out.

v_gene	j_gene	d_gene	abundance	CDR3aa	CDR3nt
TRBV10-3	TRBJ2-7	TRBD1	many	CAISSGTGVYEQYF	TGTGCCATCAGTTCCGGGACAGGGGTCTACGAGCAGTACTTC
TRBV20-1	TRBJ2-5	NA	few	CSARRQGGTQYF	TGCAGTGCAAGAAGACAGGGAGGGACCCAGTACTTC
TRBV9	TRBJ2-1	NA	few	CASSVAQDEQFF	TGTGCCAGCAGCGTAGCTCAGGATGAGCAGTTCTTC
TRBV6-5	TRBJ1-3	TRBD1	many	CASRPLTGDLGNTIYF	TGTGCCAGCAGACCGCTTACAGGGGATCTAGGAAACACCATATATTTT
TRBV2	TRBJ1-2	TRBD1	NA	CASSRTGPGYTF	TGTGCCAGCAGCCGGACAGGGCCCGGCTACACCTTC
TRBV20-1	TRBJ2-2	TRBD2	many	CSARDGGGTGELFF	TGCAGTGCTAGAGATGGGGGGGGCACCGGGGAGCTGTTTTTT
TRBV18	TRBJ2-1	NA	few	CASFLNRTYNEQFF	TGTGCCAGCTTCCTGAACAGGACGTACAATGAGCAGTTCTTC
TRBV21-1	TRBJ2-2	NA	NA	CASGGQGSNTGELFF	TGTGCCAGCGGGGGACAGGGGTCGAACACCGGGGAGCTGTTTTTT
TRBV25-1	TRBJ1-2	NA	many	CASSVGWGSGVGYTF	TGTGCCAGCAGTGTCGGTTGGGGTTCTGGCGTTGGCTACACCTTC
TRBV12-3/TRBV12-4	TRBJ2-7	NA	many	CASSFGYEQYF	TGTGCCAGCAGTTTCGGGTACGAGCAGTACTTC
TRBV5-1	TRBJ2-5	TRBD1	many	CASSLGDRETQYF	TGCGCCAGCAGCTTGGGGGACAGGGAGACCCAGTACTTC
TRBV3-1	TRBJ2-4	NA	NA	CASSQGMASVNIQYF	TGTGCCAGCAGCCAAGGCATGGCGTCGGTAAACATTCAGTACTTC
TRBV7-7	TRBJ2-5	NA	many	CASSLGAKETQYF	TGTGCTAGCAGCTTAGGGGCAAAAGAGACCCAGTACTTC
TRBV12-3/TRBV12-4	TRBJ2-3	NA	many	CASSLAGGPTDTQYF	TGTGCCAGCAGTTTAGCGGGGGGTCCCACAGATACGCAGTATTTT
TRBV6-5	TRBJ1-2	TRBD1	many	CASSLDRSHYGYTF	TGTGCCAGCAGCCTGGACAGGTCCCACTATGGCTACACCTTC
TRBV5-1	TRBJ1-5	NA	many	CASSLVAGSNQPQHF	TGCGCCAGCAGCTTGGTTGCGGGGAGCAATCAGCCCCAGCATTTT
TRBV29-1	TRBJ2-3	NA	few	CSEVTASTDTQYF	TGCAGCGAAGTCACAGCTAGCACAGATACGCAGTATTTT
TRBV5-5	TRBJ1-2	NA	NA	CASSLGSGVYGYTF	TGTGCCAGCAGCTTGGGGTCAGGGGTTTATGGCTACACCTTC
TRBV27	TRBJ1-1	NA	many	CASSFKETTEAFF	TGTGCCAGCAGTTTTAAAGAGACCACTGAAGCTTTCTTT
TRBV29-1	TRBJ2-7	NA	many	CSVGQGSEQYF	TGCAGCGTTGGGCAGGGGTCAGAGCAGTACTTC
TRBV5-4	TRBJ2-3	NA	few	CASSPGRRMTDTQYF	TGTGCCAGCAGCCCGGGACGCAGGATGACGGATACGCAGTATTTT
TRBV12-5	TRBJ1-5	NA	many	CASGLVSRGLRVGNQPQHF	TGTGCTAGTGGTTTGGTAAGCCGGGGCCTCCGGGTGGGCAATCAGCCCCAGCATTTT
TRBV7-9	TRBJ2-2	NA	many	CASSTPGNTGELFF	TGTGCCAGCAGCACCCCAGGGAACACCGGGGAGCTGTTTTTT
TRBV4-2	TRBJ2-5	TRBD2	few	CASSAGSGGRETQYF	TGTGCCAGCAGCGCAGGGAGCGGGGGGAGGGAGACCCAGTACTTC
TRBV11-2	TRBJ1-1	NA	few	CASSPLDLMNTEAFF	TGTGCCAGCAGCCCACTGGACCTCATGAACACTGAAGCTTTCTTT
TRBV28	TRBJ2-1	TRBD2	few	CASRRTSGSSYNEQFF	TGTGCCAGCAGGCGGACTAGCGGTAGCTCCTACAATGAGCAGTTCTTC
TRBV9	TRBJ2-1	NA	few	CASSVGPYNEQFF	TGTGCCAGCAGCGTAGGTCCATACAATGAGCAGTTCTTC
TRBV20-1	TRBJ2-3	TRBD1	NA	CSARRRTGLADTQYF	TGCAGTGCTAGGCGAAGGACAGGGCTCGCCGATACGCAGTATTTT
TRBV7-9	TRBJ2-6	NA	NA	CASSLARTASGANVLTF	TGTGCCAGCAGCTTAGCTCGGACAGCTTCTGGGGCCAACGTCCTGACTTTC
TRBV6-2/TRBV6-3	TRBJ2-5	NA	NA	CASSYSRGSGTQYF	TGTGCCAGCAGTTACTCCCGGGGGTCTGGGACCCAGTACTTC
TRBV6-5	TRBJ2-1	TRBD2	NA	CASSYDGTSGNNEQFF	TGTGCCAGCAGTTACGATGGGACTAGCGGGAACAATGAGCAGTTCTTC
TRBV20-1	TRBJ2-3	NA	NA	CSGAVGTDTQYF	TGCAGTGGAGCGGTGGGTACAGATACGCAGTATTTT
TRBV20-1	TRBJ1-3	NA	NA	CSARGPGNTIYF	TGCAGTGCTAGAGGCCCGGGGAACACCATATATTTT
TRBV11-2	TRBJ2-7	NA	many	CASSLDLGATYSYEQYF	TGTGCCAGCAGCTTAGATCTGGGCGCTACTTACTCCTACGAGCAGTACTTC
TRBV12-3/TRBV12-4	TRBJ1-4	TRBD1	NA	CASSLRGTVLFF	TGTGCCAGCAGTTTAAGGGGGACAGTCCTGTTTTTT
TRBV29-1	TRBJ1-6	TRBD1	NA	CSVGQGANSPLHF	TGCAGCGTTGGACAGGGAGCTAATTCACCCCTCCACTTT
TRBV4-3	TRBJ2-3	NA	NA	CASSQSSGWPNTDTQYF	TGCGCCAGCAGCCAAAGCTCGGGGTGGCCTAACACAGATACGCAGTATTTT
TRBV3-1	TRBJ2-3	NA	few	CASSQDAGRGGTDTQYF	TGTGCCAGCAGCCAAGATGCGGGCAGGGGAGGCACAGATACGCAGTATTTT
TRBV7-8	TRBJ1-2	TRBD1	NA	CASSLRQGSYGFTF	TGTGCCAGCAGCCTAAGACAGGGGTCCTATGGCTTCACCTTC
TRBV20-1	TRBJ1-6	NA	NA	CSARRDIVRDSPLHF	TGCAGTGCTAGAAGAGACATCGTTAGGGATTCACCCCTCCACTTT
TRBV20-1	TRBJ1-6	NA	few	CSARDGVGGSPLHF	TGCAGTGCTAGAGATGGAGTGGGGGGATCACCCCTCCACTTT
TRBV7-2	TRBJ2-3	NA	few	CASSPRGRTDTQYF	TGTGCCAGCAGCCCCCGGGGTCGCACAGATACGCAGTATTTT
TRBV7-2	TRBJ2-1	TRBD2	many	CASSSSGTSGYNEQFF	TGTGCCAGCAGCTCATCCGGGACTAGCGGATACAATGAGCAGTTCTTC
TRBV12-3/TRBV12-4	TRBJ1-2	NA	NA	CASSPDPGFHTF	TGTGCCAGCAGCCCTGATCCAGGGTTCCACACCTTC
TRBV29-1	TRBJ2-5	NA	NA	CSVDRTVQETQYF	TGCAGCGTGGATCGGACAGTGCAAGAGACCCAGTACTTC
TRBV6-5	TRBJ2-7	TRBD1	few	CASRRRQGAAYEQYF	TGTGCCAGCAGGAGAAGACAGGGGGCCGCCTACGAGCAGTACTTC
TRBV5-1	TRBJ2-2	NA	NA	CASSLLGAPNTGELFF	TGCGCCAGCAGCTTGTTAGGTGCGCCGAACACCGGGGAGCTGTTTTTT
TRBV18	TRBJ2-3	NA	NA	CASSFGQPGTDTQYF	TGTGCCAGCTCCTTCGGACAGCCCGGCACAGATACGCAGTATTTT
TRBV6-2/TRBV6-3	TRBJ2-3	NA	few	CASTQGYDTQYF	TGTGCCAGCACCCAGGGCTACGATACGCAGTATTTT
TRBV28	TRBJ2-3	NA	NA	CATGRSDTDTQYF	TGTGCCACCGGCCGATCAGACACAGATACGCAGTATTTT
TRBV7-2	TRBJ1-5	TRBD1	many	CASADRAHSNQPQHF	TGTGCCAGCGCGGACAGGGCCCATAGCAATCAGCCCCAGCATTTT
TRBV9	TRBJ2-2	NA	few	CASSVVQASGELFF	TGTGCCAGCAGCGTAGTTCAGGCTAGCGGGGAGCTGTTTTTT
TRBV3-1	TRBJ1-1	TRBD1	NA	CASSHPGGSGYKAFF	TGTGCCAGCAGCCATCCAGGGGGCTCGGGGTATAAAGCTTTCTTT
TRBV7-2	TRBJ2-5	TRBD2	many	CASGWRGGETQYF	TGTGCCAGCGGATGGCGGGGGGGAGAGACCCAGTACTTC
TRBV18	TRBJ1-1	NA	few	CASSPQGSWNTEAFF	TGTGCCAGCTCACCCCAGGGGTCCTGGAACACTGAAGCTTTCTTT
TRBV6-5	TRBJ1-3	NA	few	CASSYGLGLLGNTIYF	TGTGCCAGCAGTTATGGGCTGGGCCTGCTGGGAAACACCATATATTTT
TRBV9	TRBJ1-2	NA	NA	CASSVGQTGGYTF	TGTGCCAGCAGCGTAGGACAGACGGGAGGCTACACCTTC
TRBV12-3/TRBV12-4	TRBJ2-5	NA	NA	CASSNSWTEQETQYF	TGTGCCAGCAGTAATTCCTGGACCGAACAAGAGACCCAGTACTTC
TRBV20-1	TRBJ2-7	TRBD1	many	CSAFGQGAIYEQYF	TGCAGTGCTTTTGGACAGGGGGCAATCTACGAGCAGTACTTC